This T cell receptor beta chain was sequenced in a study of shared clonotypes between healthy human individuals. Points from the study as a whole: At large depth, rarefaction still showed sorted-subset sequencing to be incomplete. Generally, naive subsets (rather than memory subsets) showed larger estimated richness.

With regard to this clone: Antigen specificity is unknown. In the same sample, other DNA sequences code for this CDR3.

The protocol was immunoSEQ multiplex PCR, while the TCRdb copy is restricted to in-frame clones and leaves out a portion. The profile shows 2 million to 2.5 million clones, 80% to 95% of them singletons. The donors, all of them Caucasian adults, lived in Nashville, Tennessee. Trimming removed 0 bases from V and 1 base from J, with 5 bases in between. Germline V CDR1 and CDR2: SGHRS, YFSETQ. The CDR3 is made up of 13 amino acids. The sample consisted of naive CD4+ T cells from PBMCs. Subset reported: CD45RA+ positively selected. The sequence derives from a young man in good health. Some clones in this sample may be carry-over from other donors' samples. The rearrangement links TRBV5-1 to TRBJ2-7, with unresolved D. As DNA, the CDR3 is TGCGCCAGCAGCTTGGTAGGTTCCTACGAGCAGTACTTC. Protein sequence: CASSLVGSYEQYF.